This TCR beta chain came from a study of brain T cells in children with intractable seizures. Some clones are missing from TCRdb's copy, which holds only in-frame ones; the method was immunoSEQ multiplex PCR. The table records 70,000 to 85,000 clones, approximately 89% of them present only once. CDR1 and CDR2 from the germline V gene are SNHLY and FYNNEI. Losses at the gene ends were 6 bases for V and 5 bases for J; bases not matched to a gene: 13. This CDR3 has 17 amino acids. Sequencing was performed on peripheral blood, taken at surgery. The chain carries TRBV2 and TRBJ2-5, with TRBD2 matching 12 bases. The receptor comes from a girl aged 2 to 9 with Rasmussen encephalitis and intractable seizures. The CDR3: CASRETSGGLVRETQYF. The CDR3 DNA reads TGTGCCAGCAGGGAAACTAGCGGGGGGTTAGTTCGGGAGACCCAGTACTTC.